This T cell receptor beta chain was documented in a study of control samples from healthy donors and cancer patients. Trimming stripped 6 bases from V and 9 bases from J, with 15 bases between. The germline V gene has CDR1 LNHDA and CDR2 SQIVND (reference sequence). This CDR3 is built from 13 residues. The method was immunoSEQ multiplex PCR; TCRdb's version includes in-frame clones alone and lacks a portion of them. The sample yields about 120,000 clones, approximately 90% seen once. The genes are TRBV19 and TRBJ2-1; D is uncertain. Source material: blood. The TCR sequence derives from a woman aged 70 to 79 in good health. The CDR3 here is CASRNSGSTEQFF. DNA of the CDR3: TGTGCCAGTAGAAATAGTGGATCCACTGAGCAGTTCTTC. The full variable domain, in which reference TRBV19 and TRBJ2-1 provide the parts outside the CDR3, is DGGITQSPKYLFRKEGQNVTLSCEQNLNHDAMYWYRQDPGQGLRLIYYSQIVNDFQKGDIAEGYSVSREKKESFPLTVTSAQKNPTAFYLCASRNSGSTEQFFGPGTRLTVL.